The rows below give T cell receptor beta chains drawn from one sample of a study of post-analysis software for immune sequencing data. TCRdb re-called the PCR reads through MiXCR, storing one row per CDR3 protein. The sample holds 450,000 or so distinct CDR3 sequences, approximately 45% seen once. The sample comprised blood. These receptor sequences come from a girl aged 10 to 17 with multiple sclerosis. Both conserved end residues are part of each CDR3. The D gene is left open where the match is weak. Clone size is given for some rows only: seen once, a few or many times, or a class if the clone is expanded.

TRBV7-9	-	TRBJ1-4	-	CASSLGQHNEKLFF	TGTGCCAGCAGCTTAGGTCAGCACAATGAAAAACTGTTTTTT
TRBV5-1	TRBD1	TRBJ1-2	few	CASSSVGTAEYGYTF	TGCGCCAGCAGCTCGGTCGGGACAGCGGAGTATGGCTACACCTTC
TRBV9	-	TRBJ2-1	-	CASSEGTGLLYNEQFF	TGTGCCAGCAGCGAGGGCACGGGACTCCTCTACAATGAGCAGTTCTTC
TRBV20-1	TRBD2	TRBJ2-7	-	CSARDGGTSTYEQYF	TGCAGTGCTAGAGATGGAGGGACTAGCACCTACGAGCAGTACTTC
TRBV20-1	TRBD2	TRBJ2-1	-	CSALGLAGEVSNEQFF	TGCAGTGCCCTGGGACTAGCGGGAGAGGTGAGCAATGAGCAGTTCTTC
TRBV5-1	TRBD2	TRBJ2-1	few	CASRLKRGPYNEQFF	TGCGCCAGCAGATTGAAGCGGGGACCCTACAATGAGCAGTTCTTC
TRBV4-2	-	TRBJ2-7	-	CASSQASAGRPYEQYF	TGTGCCAGCAGCCAAGCGAGTGCTGGGCGACCCTACGAGCAGTACTTC
TRBV5-1	TRBD2	TRBJ2-1	-	CASSASPGLANEQFF	TGCGCCAGCAGCGCATCGCCGGGACTAGCCAATGAGCAGTTCTTC
TRBV20-1	TRBD2	TRBJ2-1	-	CSATSGNNEQFF	TGCAGTGCAACTAGCGGAAACAATGAGCAGTTCTTC
TRBV7-8	TRBD2	TRBJ2-1	-	CASSAGTSGISYNEQFF	TGTGCCAGCAGCGCCGGGACTAGCGGGATCTCCTACAATGAGCAGTTCTTC
TRBV29-1	-	TRBJ2-7	few	CSVGTRSSYEQYF	TGCAGCGTGGGGACTCGGAGCTCCTACGAGCAGTACTTC
TRBV10-3	TRBD2	TRBJ2-1	few	CAIRVNFLAGGLYEQFF	TGTGCCATCAGAGTCAACTTCCTAGCGGGAGGGTTGTATGAGCAGTTCTTC
TRBV28	TRBD2	TRBJ2-5	once	CASSAGGGDQETQYF	TGTGCCAGCAGCGCGGGAGGAGGGGATCAAGAGACCCAGTACTTC
TRBV5-6	-	TRBJ1-1	many	CASSSRLMMNTEAFF	TGTGCCAGCAGCTCGCGACTGATGATGAACACTGAAGCTTTCTTT
TRBV12-3/TRBV12-4	TRBD1	TRBJ2-1	-	CASKPGQGYNEQFF	TGTGCCAGCAAACCGGGACAGGGCTACAATGAGCAGTTCTTC
TRBV4-2	TRBD2	TRBJ2-7	-	CASSRQGVAGGQFHEQYF	TGTGCCAGCAGCCGCCAGGGAGTAGCGGGAGGGCAATTCCACGAGCAGTACTTC
TRBV13	TRBD1	TRBJ2-7	-	CASSPLPGQGSLEQYF	TGTGCCAGCAGCCCCCTCCCGGGACAGGGGTCTCTCGAGCAGTACTTC
TRBV7-6	TRBD1	TRBJ1-1	-	CARSLGPGQVNTEAFF	TGTGCCCGCAGCTTAGGTCCCGGACAGGTGAACACTGAAGCTTTCTTT
TRBV28	-	TRBJ1-5	-	CASSDQPQHF	TGTGCCAGCAGTGATCAGCCCCAGCATTTT
TRBV7-2	-	TRBJ2-3	-	CASSLSLADTDTQYF	TGTGCCAGCAGCTTGAGCTTGGCCGACACAGATACGCAGTATTTT
TRBV20-1	TRBD1	TRBJ2-3	-	CSADRGKTTDTQYF	TGCAGTGCCGACAGGGGGAAAACCACAGATACGCAGTATTTT
TRBV7-9	-	TRBJ1-1	-	CASSQLEAFF	TGTGCCAGCAGTCAACTTGAAGCTTTCTTT
TRBV29-1	-	TRBJ2-5	few	CSVDPRQQETQYF	TGCAGCGTTGACCCAAGGCAGCAAGAGACCCAGTACTTC
TRBV29-1	-	TRBJ1-2	few	CSVEESGNYGNTF	TGCAGCGTTGAAGAATCGGGGAACTATGGCAACACCTTC
TRBV7-8	-	TRBJ2-3	few	CASSPRGFTDTQYF	TGTGCCAGCAGCCCGCGGGGATTCACAGATACGCAGTATTTT
TRBV10-3	TRBD2	TRBJ2-1	-	CAISDLAGEVYNELFF	TGTGCCATCAGTGATCTAGCGGGAGAAGTCTACAATGAGCTGTTCTTC
TRBV20-1	TRBD2	TRBJ2-5	-	CSVSGRAGGQEAQYF	TGCAGTGTTAGCGGGAGGGCCGGGGGGCAAGAGGCCCAGTACTTC
TRBV28	TRBD2	TRBJ2-7	few	CASTQLGLAGGSYEQYF	TGTGCCAGCACCCAATTAGGGCTAGCGGGAGGGTCCTACGAGCAGTACTTC
TRBV5-1	-	TRBJ1-4	-	CASSEQGAGEKLFF	TGCGCCAGCAGCGAACAGGGAGCAGGTGAAAAACTGTTTTTT
TRBV12-3/TRBV12-4	TRBD1	TRBJ2-7	-	CASSPGEWVGGSEQYF	TGTGCCAGCAGTCCAGGGGAGTGGGTAGGGGGCTCCGAGCAGTACTTC
TRBV6-5	TRBD1	TRBJ1-1	-	CASSRIGGVGNTEAFF	TGTGCCAGCAGTCGAATAGGGGGCGTAGGAAACACTGAAGCTTTCTTT
TRBV10-3	TRBD1	TRBJ1-5	once	CAISESTGGSAGQPQHF	TGTGCCATCAGTGAGTCAACAGGGGGCTCGGCGGGACAGCCCCAGCATTTT
TRBV6-4	-	TRBJ2-3	few	CASSKEGADTQYF	TGTGCCAGCAGCAAGGAGGGCGCAGATACGCAGTATTTT
TRBV7-8	-	TRBJ2-7	few	CVSSPTGYEQYF	TGTGTCAGCAGCCCGACCGGGTACGAGCAGTACTTC
TRBV27	-	TRBJ2-7	-	CASSLSSADSYEQYF	TGTGCCAGCAGTTTAAGCTCAGCAGATTCCTACGAGCAGTACTTC
TRBV20-1	-	TRBJ2-7	-	CSARDPGNYYEQYF	TGCAGTGCTAGAGACCCAGGAAATTACTACGAGCAGTACTTC
TRBV5-1	TRBD2	TRBJ2-7	-	CASSLIGLATEQYF	TGCGCCAGCAGCTTGATTGGACTAGCCACCGAGCAGTACTTC
TRBV7-8	-	TRBJ2-5	-	CACSRSGRGVQETQYF	TGTGCCTGCAGCCGAAGCGGCAGGGGCGTACAAGAGACCCAGTACTTC
TRBV2	-	TRBJ2-6	-	CASSVGGSSGANVLTF	TGTGCCAGCAGTGTTGGCGGAAGCTCTGGGGCCAACGTCCTGACTTTC
TRBV15	-	TRBJ2-1	once	CATSRAGDGVAESSYNEQFF	TGTGCCACCAGCAGAGCCGGGGATGGGGTAGCGGAGAGCTCCTACAATGAGCAGTTCTTC
TRBV7-7	TRBD2	TRBJ2-7	-	CASSLVAGSGEQYF	TGTGCTAGCAGCTTGGTAGCGGGATCCGGCGAGCAGTACTTC
TRBV11-1	-	TRBJ2-7	-	CASSPGSPGPQYF	TGTGCCAGCAGCCCCGGTTCACCGGGACCGCAGTACTTC
TRBV27	-	TRBJ2-7	few	CASSSTGFDYEQYF	TGTGCCAGCAGTTCAACAGGGTTCGATTACGAGCAGTACTTC
TRBV7-2	TRBD2	TRBJ2-1	few	CASSSQASGRRIEQFF	TGTGCCAGCAGCTCGCAGGCTAGCGGGAGAAGGATTGAGCAGTTCTTC
TRBV20-1	-	TRBJ1-1	few	CSAGRTYTEAFF	TGCAGTGCCGGACGGACGTACACTGAAGCTTTCTTT
TRBV24-1	TRBD2	TRBJ2-1	few	CATSDKPRTSGRSYNEQFF	TGTGCCACCAGTGACAAACCCCGGACTAGCGGGAGATCCTACAATGAGCAGTTCTTC
TRBV4-2	TRBD2	TRBJ2-3	-	CASSQESAGGRTDTQYF	TGTGCCAGCAGCCAAGAGTCAGCGGGAGGTCGAACAGATACGCAGTATTTT
TRBV2	TRBD2	TRBJ2-7	-	CANEKDTSGSYEQYF	TGTGCCAACGAGAAGGATACTAGCGGGAGCTACGAGCAGTACTTC
TRBV24-1	-	TRBJ2-7	-	CATSDGQPTGGRQYF	TGTGCCACCAGTGACGGACAGCCTACTGGCGGACGGCAGTACTTC
TRBV3-1	TRBD2	TRBJ2-5	-	CASSQTSGRGETQYF	TGTGCCAGCAGCCAAACTAGCGGGAGGGGAGAGACCCAGTACTTC
TRBV7-9	-	TRBJ1-1	-	CASSLGGVPNTEAFF	TGTGCCAGCAGCTTGGGGGGCGTCCCGAACACTGAAGCTTTCTTT